Detailed here is one TCR beta chain. Its antigen is still unknown. This CDR3 comprises 16 residues. V lost 4 bases and J lost 3; bases outside the gene matches: 8. Per the germline V gene, CDR1 is MDHEN and CDR2 is SYDVKM. These data originate in a study of CD8 T cells in ankylosing spondylitis. Whole-study results and caveats: Reports of some motif variants in reactive arthritis synovial fluid and blood predate this one. CD8+ cells made up the disease-linked clones, which were relatively rare in peripheral blood. Eight or nine highly homologous variants made up a TCR beta motif that seemed to typify ankylosing spondylitis blood. Researchers reportedly found disease-linked clones significantly enriched in matched ankylosing spondylitis synovial fluid.

Making use of molecular barcodes, quantitative 5'-RACE generated TCR beta libraries. One entry per CDR3 protein, called by TCRdb with MiXCR from the 5' RACE reads. This sample carries more than 300,000 distinct CDR3 sequences, 6.5% to 10% of them seen once, and the ten largest clones take about 14%. Material for sequencing was blood, either unsorted or a sorted T cell fraction (not recorded which). The clonotype originates from a male donor with ankylosing spondylitis. The chain carries TRBV28 and TRBJ2-7, with TRBD1 matching 11 bases. The CDR3 nucleotides read TGTGCCAGCAGTTCAACCGGGACAGGGGGTGGCTACGAGCAGTACTTC. It encodes CASSSTGTGGGYEQYF.